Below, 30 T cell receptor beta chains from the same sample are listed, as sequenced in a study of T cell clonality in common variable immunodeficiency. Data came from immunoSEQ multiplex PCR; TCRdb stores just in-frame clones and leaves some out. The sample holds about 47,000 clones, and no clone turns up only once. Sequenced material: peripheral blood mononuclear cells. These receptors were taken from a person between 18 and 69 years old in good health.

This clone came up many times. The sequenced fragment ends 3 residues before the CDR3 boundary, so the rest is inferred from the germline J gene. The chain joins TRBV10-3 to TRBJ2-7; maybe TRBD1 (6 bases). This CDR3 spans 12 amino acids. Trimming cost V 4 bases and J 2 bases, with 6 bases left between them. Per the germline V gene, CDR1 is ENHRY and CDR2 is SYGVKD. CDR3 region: CAISGQAYEQYF. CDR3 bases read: TGTGCCATCAGTGGACAGGCCTACGAG.

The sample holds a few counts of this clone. CDR3 in amino acids: CASSFAAEPPYEQYF. The part of the CDR3 DNA that was read is TGTGCCAGCAGTTTCGCGGCGGAGCCCCCCTACGAG. The genes are TRBV27 and TRBJ2-7, with D uncertain. Read data end 3 residues before the CDR3 end; the end is taken from the germline J gene. This CDR3 region has 15 residues. Germline V CDR1 and CDR2: MNHEY, SMNVEV (reference sequence). Deletions cut 3 bases from V and 2 bases from J, with 14 bases between.

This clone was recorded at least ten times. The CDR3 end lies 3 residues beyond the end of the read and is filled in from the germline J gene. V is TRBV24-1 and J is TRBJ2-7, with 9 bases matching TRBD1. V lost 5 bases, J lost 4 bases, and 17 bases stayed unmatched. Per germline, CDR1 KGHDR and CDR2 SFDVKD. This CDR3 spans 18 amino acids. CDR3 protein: CATSAWDRAGPWLYEQYF. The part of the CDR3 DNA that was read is TGTGCCACCAGTGCCTGGGACAGGGCAGGTCCCTGGTTGTACGAG.

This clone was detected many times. This CDR3 reads CASRARGTGGNTGELFF. Partial CDR3 DNA: TGTGCCAGCAGGGCACGCGGGACAGGGGGCAACACCGGGGAG. This chain joins TRBV6-2 or TRBV6-3 and TRBJ2-2; 12 nucleotides align to TRBD1. The CDR3 is cut off 3 residues early in the read; its end comes from the germline J gene. The V and J ends lost 6 bases and 2 bases, in that order; junction bases with no gene match: 7. Germline V gene data show CDR1 as MNHEY and CDR2 as SVGEGT. This CDR3 has 17 residues.

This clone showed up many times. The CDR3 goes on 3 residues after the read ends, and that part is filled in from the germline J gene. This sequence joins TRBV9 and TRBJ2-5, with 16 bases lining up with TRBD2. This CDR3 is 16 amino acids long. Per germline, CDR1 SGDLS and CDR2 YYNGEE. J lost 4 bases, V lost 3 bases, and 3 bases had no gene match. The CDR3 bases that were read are TGTGCCAGCAGCGCTGGGACTAGCGGGGGGGGAGAGACC. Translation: CASSAGTSGGGET. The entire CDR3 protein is CASSAGTSGGGETQYF.

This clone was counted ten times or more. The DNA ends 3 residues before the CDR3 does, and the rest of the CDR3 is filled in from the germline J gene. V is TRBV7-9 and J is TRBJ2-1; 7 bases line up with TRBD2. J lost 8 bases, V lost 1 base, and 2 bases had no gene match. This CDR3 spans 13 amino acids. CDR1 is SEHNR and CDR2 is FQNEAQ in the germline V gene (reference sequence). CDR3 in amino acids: CASSLGGSHEQFF. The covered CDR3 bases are TGTGCCAGCAGCTTAGGCGGGAGTCATGAG.

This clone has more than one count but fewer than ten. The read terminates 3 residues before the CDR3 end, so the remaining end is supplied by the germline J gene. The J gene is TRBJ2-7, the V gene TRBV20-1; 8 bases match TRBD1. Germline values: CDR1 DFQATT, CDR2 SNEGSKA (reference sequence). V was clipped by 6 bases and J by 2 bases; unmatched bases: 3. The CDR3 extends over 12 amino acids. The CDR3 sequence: CSARTGTYEQYF. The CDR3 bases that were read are TGCAGTGCAAGGACAGGGACCTACGAG.

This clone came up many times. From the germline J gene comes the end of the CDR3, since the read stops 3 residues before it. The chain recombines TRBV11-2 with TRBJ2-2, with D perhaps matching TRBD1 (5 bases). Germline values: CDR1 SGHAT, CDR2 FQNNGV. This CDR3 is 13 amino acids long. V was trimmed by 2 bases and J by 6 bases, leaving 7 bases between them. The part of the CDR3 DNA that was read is TGTGCCAGCAGCTTAAGGGGCTCCGGGGAG. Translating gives CASSLRGSGE. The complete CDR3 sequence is CASSLRGSGELFF.

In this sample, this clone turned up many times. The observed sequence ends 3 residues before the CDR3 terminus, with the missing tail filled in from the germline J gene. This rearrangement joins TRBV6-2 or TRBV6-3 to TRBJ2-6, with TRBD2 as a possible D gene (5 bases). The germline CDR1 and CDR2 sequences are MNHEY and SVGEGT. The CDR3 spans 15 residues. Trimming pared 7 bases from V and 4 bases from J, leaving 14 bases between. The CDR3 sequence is CASTEGGSGANVLTF. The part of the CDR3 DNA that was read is TGTGCCAGCACCGAGGGCGGGTCGGGGGCCAACGTC.

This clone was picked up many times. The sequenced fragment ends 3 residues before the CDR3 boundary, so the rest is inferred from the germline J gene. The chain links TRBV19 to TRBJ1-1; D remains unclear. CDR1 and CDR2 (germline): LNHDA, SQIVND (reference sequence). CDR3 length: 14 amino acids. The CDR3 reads CATAYSEGSVRAFF. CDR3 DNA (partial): TGTGCCACCGCCTACTCGGAGGGTTCGGTAAGG.

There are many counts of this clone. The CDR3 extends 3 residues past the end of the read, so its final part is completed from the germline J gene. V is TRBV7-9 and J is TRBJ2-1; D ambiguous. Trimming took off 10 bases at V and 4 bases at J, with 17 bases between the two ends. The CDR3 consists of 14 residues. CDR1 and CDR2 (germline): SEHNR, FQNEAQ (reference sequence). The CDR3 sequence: CATFLRSIYNEQFF. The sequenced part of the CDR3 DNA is TGTGCCACCTTTTTACGGTCGATATACAATGAG.

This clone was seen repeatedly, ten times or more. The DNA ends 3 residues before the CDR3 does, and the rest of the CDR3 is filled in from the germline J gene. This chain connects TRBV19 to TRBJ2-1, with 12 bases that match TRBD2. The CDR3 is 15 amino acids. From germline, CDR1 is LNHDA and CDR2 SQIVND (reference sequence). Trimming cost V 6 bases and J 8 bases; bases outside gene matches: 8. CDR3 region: CASSPLAGGPYEQFF. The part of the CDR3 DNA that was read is TGTGCCAGTAGCCCGCTAGCGGGGGGGCCTTATGAG.

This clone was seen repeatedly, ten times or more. CDR3 DNA, as far as it was read: TGTGCCAGCACCCCTGGACTGGGCTATCAGCCC. Protein: CASTPGLGYQP. The entire CDR3 reads CASTPGLGYQPQHF. This rearrangement joins TRBV28 to TRBJ1-5; D is unclear. Read coverage stops 3 residues before the CDR3 terminus; the germline J gene supplies the remainder. Per germline, CDR1 MDHEN and CDR2 SYDVKM. V shed 7 bases and J shed 5 bases, with 15 bases lying between them. This CDR3 spans 14 amino acids.

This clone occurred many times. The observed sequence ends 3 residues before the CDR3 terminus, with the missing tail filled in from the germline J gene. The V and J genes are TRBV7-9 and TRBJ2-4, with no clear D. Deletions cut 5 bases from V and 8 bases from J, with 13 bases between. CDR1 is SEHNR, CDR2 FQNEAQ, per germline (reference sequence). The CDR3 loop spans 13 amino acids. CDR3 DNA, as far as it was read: TGTGCCAGCAGCCACCCCGCTAGAGACATT. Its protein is CASSHPARDI. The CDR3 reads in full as CASSHPARDIQYF.

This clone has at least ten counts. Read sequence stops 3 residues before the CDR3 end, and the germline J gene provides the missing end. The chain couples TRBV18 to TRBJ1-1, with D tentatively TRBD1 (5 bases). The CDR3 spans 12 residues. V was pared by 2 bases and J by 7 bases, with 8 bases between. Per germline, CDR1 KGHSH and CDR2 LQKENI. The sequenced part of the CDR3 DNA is TGTGCCAGCTCACCAGGGGGGGTTGAA. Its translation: CASSPGGVE. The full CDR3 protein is CASSPGGVEAFF. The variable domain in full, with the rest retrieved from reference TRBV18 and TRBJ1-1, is NAGVMQNPRHLVRRRGQEARLRCSPMKGHSHVYWYRQLPEEGLKFMVYLQKENIIDESGMPKERFSAEFPKEGPSILRIQQVVRGDSAAYFCASSPGGVEAFFGQGTRLTVV.

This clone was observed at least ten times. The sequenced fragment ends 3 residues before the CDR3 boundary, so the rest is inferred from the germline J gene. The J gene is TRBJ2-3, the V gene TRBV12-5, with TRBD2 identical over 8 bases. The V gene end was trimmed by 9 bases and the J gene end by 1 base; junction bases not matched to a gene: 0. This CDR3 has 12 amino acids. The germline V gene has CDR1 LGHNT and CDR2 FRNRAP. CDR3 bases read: TGTGCTAGCGGGGGGGGCACAGATACG. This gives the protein CASGGGTDT. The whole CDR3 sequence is CASGGGTDTQYF.

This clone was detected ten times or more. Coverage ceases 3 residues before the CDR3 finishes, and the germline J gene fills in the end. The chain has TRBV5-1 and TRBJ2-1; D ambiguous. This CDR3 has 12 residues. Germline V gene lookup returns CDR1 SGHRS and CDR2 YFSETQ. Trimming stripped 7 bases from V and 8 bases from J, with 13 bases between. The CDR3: CASAFEAHEQFF. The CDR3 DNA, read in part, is TGCGCCAGCGCCTTCGAGGCACATGAG.

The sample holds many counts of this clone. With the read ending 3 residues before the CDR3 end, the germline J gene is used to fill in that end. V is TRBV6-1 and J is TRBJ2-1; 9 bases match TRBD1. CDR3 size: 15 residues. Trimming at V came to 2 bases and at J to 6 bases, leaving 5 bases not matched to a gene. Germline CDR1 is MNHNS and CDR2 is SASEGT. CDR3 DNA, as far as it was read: TGTGCCAGCAGTGAACCGGGACAGGGTGCCAATGAG. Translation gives CASSEPGQGANE. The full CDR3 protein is CASSEPGQGANEQFF.

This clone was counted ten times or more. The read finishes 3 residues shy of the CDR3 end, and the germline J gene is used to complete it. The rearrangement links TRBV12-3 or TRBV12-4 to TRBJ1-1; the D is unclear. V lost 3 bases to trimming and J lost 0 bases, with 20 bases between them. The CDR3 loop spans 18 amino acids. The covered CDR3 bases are TGTGCCAGCAGTTTTGGTATGACGTTCAGGCTATTGAACACTGAA. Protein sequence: CASSFGMTFRLLNTE. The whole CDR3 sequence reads CASSFGMTFRLLNTEAFF.

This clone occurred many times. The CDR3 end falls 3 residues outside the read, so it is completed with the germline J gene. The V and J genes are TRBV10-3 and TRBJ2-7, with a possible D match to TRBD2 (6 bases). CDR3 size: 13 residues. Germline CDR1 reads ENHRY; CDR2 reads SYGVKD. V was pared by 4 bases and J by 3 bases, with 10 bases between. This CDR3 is CAISVGGDYEQYF. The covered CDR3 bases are TGTGCCATCAGTGTTGGCGGGGACTACGAG.

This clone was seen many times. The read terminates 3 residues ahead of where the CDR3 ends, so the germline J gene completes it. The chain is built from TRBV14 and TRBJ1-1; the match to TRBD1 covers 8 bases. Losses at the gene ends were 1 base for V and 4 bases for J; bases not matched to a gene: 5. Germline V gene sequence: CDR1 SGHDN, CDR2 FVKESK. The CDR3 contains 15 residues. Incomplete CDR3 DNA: TGTGCCAGCAGCCAAGGGGCACAGGGGGGCACTGAA. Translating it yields CASSQGAQGGTE. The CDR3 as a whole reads CASSQGAQGGTEAFF.

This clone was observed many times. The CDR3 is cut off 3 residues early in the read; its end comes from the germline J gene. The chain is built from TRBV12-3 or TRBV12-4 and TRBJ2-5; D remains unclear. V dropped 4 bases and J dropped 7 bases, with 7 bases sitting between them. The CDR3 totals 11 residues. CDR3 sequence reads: CASSSSATQYF. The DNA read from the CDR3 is TGTGCCAGCAGTTCGAGCGCGACC.

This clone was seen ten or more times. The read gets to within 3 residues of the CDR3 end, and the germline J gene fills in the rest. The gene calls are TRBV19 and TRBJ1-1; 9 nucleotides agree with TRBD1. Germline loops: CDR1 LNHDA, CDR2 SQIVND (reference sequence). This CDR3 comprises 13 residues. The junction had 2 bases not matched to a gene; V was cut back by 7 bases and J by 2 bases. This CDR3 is CASNTGGNTEAFF. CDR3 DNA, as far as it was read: TGTGCCAGTAATACAGGGGGCAACACTGAA. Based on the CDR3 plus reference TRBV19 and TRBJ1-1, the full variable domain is DGGITQSPKYLFRKEGQNVTLSCEQNLNHDAMYWYRQDPGQGLRLIYYSQIVNDFQKGDIAEGYSVSREKKESFPLTVTSAQKNPTAFYLCASNTGGNTEAFFGQGTRLTVV.

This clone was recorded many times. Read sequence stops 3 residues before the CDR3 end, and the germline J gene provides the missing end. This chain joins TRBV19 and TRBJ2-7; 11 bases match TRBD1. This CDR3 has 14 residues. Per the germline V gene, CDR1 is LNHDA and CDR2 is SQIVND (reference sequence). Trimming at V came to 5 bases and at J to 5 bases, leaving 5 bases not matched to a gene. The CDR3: CASSPGQGGHEQYF. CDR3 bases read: TGTGCCAGTAGTCCGGGACAGGGGGGGCACGAG.

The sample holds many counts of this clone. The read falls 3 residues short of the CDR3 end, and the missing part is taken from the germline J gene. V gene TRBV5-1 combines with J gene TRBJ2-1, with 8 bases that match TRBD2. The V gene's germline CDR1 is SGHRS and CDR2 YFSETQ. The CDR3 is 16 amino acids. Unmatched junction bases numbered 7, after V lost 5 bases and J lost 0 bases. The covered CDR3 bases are TGCGCCAGCAGGGCGCGGGGGGCCGGCTCCTACAATGAG. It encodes CASRARGAGSYNE. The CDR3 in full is CASRARGAGSYNEQFF.

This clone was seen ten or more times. CDR3 bases read: TGTGCCAGCAGCTTACACATGTTAAACACTGAA. It yields the protein CASSLHMLNTE. The entire CDR3 sequence reads CASSLHMLNTEAFF. The chain uses TRBV7-9 and TRBJ1-1, with D unresolved. The read terminates 3 residues before the CDR3 end, so the remaining end is supplied by the germline J gene. The V gene lost 2 bases and the J gene lost 2 bases, with 9 bases spanning the gap. Germline CDR1 reads SEHNR; CDR2 reads FQNEAQ (reference sequence). CDR3 size: 14 residues.

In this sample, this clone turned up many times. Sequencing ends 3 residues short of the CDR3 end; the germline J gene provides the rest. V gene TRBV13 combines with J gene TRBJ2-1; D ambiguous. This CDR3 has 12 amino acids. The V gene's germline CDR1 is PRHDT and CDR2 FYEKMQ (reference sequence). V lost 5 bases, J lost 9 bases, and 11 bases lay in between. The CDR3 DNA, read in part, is TGTGCCAGCAGCCCCCCGATCGGTGAG. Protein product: CASSPPIGE. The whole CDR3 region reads CASSPPIGEQFF. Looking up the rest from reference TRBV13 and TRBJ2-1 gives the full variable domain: AAGVIQSPRHLIKEKRETATLKCYPIPRHDTVYWYQQGPGQDPQFLISFYEKMQSDKGSIPDRFSAQQFSDYHSELNMSSLELGDSALYFCASSPPIGEQFFGPGTRLTVL.

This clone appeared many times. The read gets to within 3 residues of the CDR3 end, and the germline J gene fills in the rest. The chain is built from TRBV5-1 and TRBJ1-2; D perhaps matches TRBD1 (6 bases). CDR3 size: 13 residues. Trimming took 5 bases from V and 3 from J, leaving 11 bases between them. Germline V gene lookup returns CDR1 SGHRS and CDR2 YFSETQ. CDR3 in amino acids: CASSYRVDYGYTF. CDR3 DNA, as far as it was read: TGCGCCAGCAGTTACAGGGTCGACTATGGC.

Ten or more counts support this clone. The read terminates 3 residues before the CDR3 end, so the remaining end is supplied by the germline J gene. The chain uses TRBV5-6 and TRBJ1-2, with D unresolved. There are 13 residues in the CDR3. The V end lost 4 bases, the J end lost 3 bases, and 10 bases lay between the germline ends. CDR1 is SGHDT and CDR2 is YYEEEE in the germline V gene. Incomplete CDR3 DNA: TGTGCCAGCAGCGAGGGTAGCGACTATGGC. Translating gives CASSEGSDYG. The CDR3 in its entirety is CASSEGSDYGYTF.

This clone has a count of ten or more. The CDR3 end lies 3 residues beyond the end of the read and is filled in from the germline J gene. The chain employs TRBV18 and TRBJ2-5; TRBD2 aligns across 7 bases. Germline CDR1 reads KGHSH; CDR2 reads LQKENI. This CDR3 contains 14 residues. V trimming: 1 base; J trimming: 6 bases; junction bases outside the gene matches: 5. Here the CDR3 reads CASSPQRGEQTQYF. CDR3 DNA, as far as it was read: TGTGCCAGCTCACCACAACGGGGGGAGCAGACC.